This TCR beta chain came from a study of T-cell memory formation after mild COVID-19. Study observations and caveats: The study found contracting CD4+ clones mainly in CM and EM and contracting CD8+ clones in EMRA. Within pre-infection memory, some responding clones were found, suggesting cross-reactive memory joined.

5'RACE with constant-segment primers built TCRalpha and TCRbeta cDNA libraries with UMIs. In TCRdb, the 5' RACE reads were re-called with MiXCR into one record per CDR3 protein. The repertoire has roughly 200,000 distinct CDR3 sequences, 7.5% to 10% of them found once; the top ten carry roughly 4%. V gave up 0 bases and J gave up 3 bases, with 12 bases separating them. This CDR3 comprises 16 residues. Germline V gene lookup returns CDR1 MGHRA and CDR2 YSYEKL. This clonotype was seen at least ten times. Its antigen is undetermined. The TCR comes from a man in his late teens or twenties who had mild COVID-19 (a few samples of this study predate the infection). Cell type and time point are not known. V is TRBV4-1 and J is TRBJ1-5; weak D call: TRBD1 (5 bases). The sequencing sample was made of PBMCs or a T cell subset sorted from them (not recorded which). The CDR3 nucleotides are TGCGCCAGCAGCCAAGACTGGGGCCGTTCCAATCAGCCCCAGCATTTT. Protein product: CASSQDWGRSNQPQHF.